The 23 T cell receptor beta chains in this list originate from one sample, sequenced in a study of blood T cell repertoires in COVID-19 (dated by TCRdb to 2020 to 2022). The library was prepared using the immunoSEQ multiplex PCR assay. TCRdb limited this immuneACCESS table to in-frame rearrangements with V and J called. A share of clones is missing; checked studies link under half to unresolved V genes, and the rest is unexplained. This sample is represented by under 100,000 clones; roughly 80% of them were singletons. Clones ranked in the top ten supply 25% of the sample. Sequenced: peripheral blood. These receptors originate from a man at least 80 years old with active or convalescent COVID-19.

This clone was seen a few times. The V gene is TRBV2, the J gene TRBJ2-7; possibly TRBD1 for D (6 bases). V was shortened by 2 bases and J by 3 bases, with 17 bases between the two germline ends. Germline CDR1 SNHLY, CDR2 FYNNEI. The CDR3 is made up of 16 amino acids. The CDR3 nucleotides read TGTGCCAGCAGTGAACCGGGCAGGGGATCTGGCTACGAGCAGTACTTC. Translation: CASSEPGRGSGYEQYF.

The chain employs TRBV29-1 and TRBJ1-2; 9 nucleotides line up with TRBD1. Looked up from germline, CDR1 is SQVTM and CDR2 is ANQGSEA. The CDR3 runs to 14 residues. Losses at the gene ends were 2 bases for V and 2 bases for J; bases not matched to a gene: 3. CDR3 DNA sequence: TGCAGCGTTGAACCACAGGGGGCGAACTATGGCTACACCTTC. Amino acid sequence: CSVEPQGANYGYTF.

V and J are TRBV10-3 and TRBJ2-2; TRBD1 matches at 8 bases. This CDR3 contains 14 residues. V dropped 2 bases and J dropped 4; count of bases not matched to a gene: 0. Germline CDR1 and CDR2: ENHRY and SYGVKD. In DNA form, the CDR3 reads TGTGCCATCAGTGAGGGGACAGGCACCGGGGAGCTGTTTTTT. Its translation: CAISEGTGTGELFF.

The genes are TRBV28 and TRBJ1-1, with TRBD1 as a possible D gene (5 bases). Germline V gene lookup returns CDR1 MDHEN and CDR2 SYDVKM. The length of the CDR3 is 11 residues. Trimming removed 8 bases from V and 7 bases from J, with 11 bases in between. The CDR3 region has the DNA TGTGCCAGCCGACGCAGGGATGAAGCTTTCTTT. Its protein is CASRRRDEAFF.

The chain employs TRBV5-1 and TRBJ2-7; 8 positions agree with TRBD1. Germline CDR1 and CDR2: SGHRS and YFSETQ. There are 14 residues in the CDR3. Trimming cost V 2 bases and J 7 bases; bases outside gene matches: 8. CDR3 sequence: CASSFGQGMGEQYF. The DNA for the CDR3 is TGCGCCAGCAGCTTCGGACAGGGAATGGGGGAGCAGTACTTC.

This clone was found once. The J gene is TRBJ1-5, the V gene TRBV5-6, with D perhaps matching TRBD1 (6 bases). The germline V gene encodes CDR1 SGHDT and CDR2 YYEEEE. The length of the CDR3 is 15 residues. V was shortened by 1 base and J by 3 bases, with 11 bases between the two germline ends. The chain's CDR3 is CASSLKGDPNQPQHF. CDR3 sequence (DNA): TGTGCCAGCAGCTTGAAGGGGGACCCCAATCAGCCCCAGCATTTT.

The chain joins TRBV5-1 to TRBJ2-1, with TRBD2 matching 10 bases. The CDR3 runs 15 residues. Unmatched junction bases numbered 3, after V lost 0 bases and J lost 6 bases. Germline values: CDR1 SGHRS, CDR2 YFSETQ. Here the CDR3 DNA reads TGCGCCAGCAGCTTGGCAGCGGGGGGGACCAATGAGCAGTTCTTC. The encoded protein is CASSLAAGGTNEQFF. The full variable domain, completed using reference TRBV5-1 and TRBJ2-1, is KAGVTQTPRYLIKTRGQQVTLSCSPISGHRSVSWYQQTPGQGLQFLFEYFSETQRNKGNFPGRFSGRQFSNSRSEMNVSTLELGDSALYLCASSLAAGGTNEQFFGPGTRLTVL.

This clone has only a few counts. The V call is TRBV5-1, the J call TRBJ2-7; TRBD2 aligns across 12 bases. The ends lost 4 bases at V and 9 bases at J; junction bases unmatched: 17. CDR1 is SGHRS, CDR2 YFSETQ, per germline. This CDR3 spans 17 amino acids. This CDR3 reads CASSPLSPTSGGGVQYF. CDR3 sequence (DNA): TGCGCCAGCAGCCCCCTATCACCGACTAGCGGGGGAGGTGTGCAGTACTTC.

The V and J genes are TRBV29-1 and TRBJ1-2; 12 nucleotides align to TRBD1. J lost 2 bases, V lost 6 bases, and 4 bases had no gene match. The CDR3 has 14 amino acids. CDR1 is SQVTM and CDR2 is ANQGSEA in the germline V gene. The CDR3 here is CSVRGTGGNYGYTF. CDR3 sequence (DNA): TGCAGCGTCCGGGGGACAGGGGGCAACTATGGCTACACCTTC.

The chain couples TRBV12-5 to TRBJ1-6, with 9 bases lining up with TRBD1. The V and J ends lost 6 bases and 9 bases, in that order; junction bases with no gene match: 6. The CDR3 sequence is 14 residues long. Germline CDR1 is LGHNT and CDR2 is FRNRAP. CDR3 in DNA: TGTGCTAGTGGGAGAGGACAGGGGAGTTCACCCCTCCACTTT. Translating it yields CASGRGQGSSPLHF.

J is TRBJ2-7 and V is TRBV11-1, with 8 nucleotides matching TRBD1. The V gene's germline CDR1 is SGHAT and CDR2 FQDESV (reference sequence). Unmatched junction bases numbered 7, after V lost 4 bases and J lost 5 bases. The CDR3 sequence is 14 residues long. The CDR3 spells CASSSGQGGHEQYF. The CDR3 DNA reads TGTGCCAGCAGCTCTGGACAGGGTGGCCACGAGCAGTACTTC.

The chain is built from TRBV4-3 and TRBJ1-5, with unresolved D. The CDR3 spans 14 residues. CDR1 LGHNA and CDR2 YSLEER come from the germline V gene. Trimming removed 0 bases from V and 0 bases from J, with 3 bases in between. The CDR3 region is CASSQDLSNQPQHF. The CDR3 region has the DNA TGCGCCAGCAGCCAAGACCTTAGCAATCAGCCCCAGCATTTT.

The chain combines TRBV5-5 with TRBJ2-3; 7 positions agree with TRBD1. Trimming at V came to 4 bases and at J to 1 base, leaving 12 bases not matched to a gene. The germline CDR1 and CDR2 sequences are SGHKS and YYEKEE (reference sequence). This CDR3 comprises 17 residues. The CDR3 nucleotides are TGTGCCAGCAGCGACCCGACAGGGACCGGGGGCACAGATACGCAGTATTTT. Translated, it gives CASSDPTGTGGTDTQYF.

The rearrangement uses TRBV27 and TRBJ2-1; D is uncertain. The V gene's germline CDR1 is MNHEY and CDR2 SMNVEV (reference sequence). V was shortened by 0 bases and J by 2 bases, with 11 bases between the two germline ends. This CDR3 is built from 16 residues. DNA for the CDR3: TGTGCCAGCAGTTTATCGCAGAACCCCCCCTACAATGAGCAGTTCTTC. This sequence encodes CASSLSQNPPYNEQFF.

This sequence joins TRBV5-1 and TRBJ1-1; D perhaps matches TRBD1 (5 bases). Germline CDR1 and CDR2: SGHRS and YFSETQ. CDR3 size: 16 residues. Trimming removed 4 bases at V and 0 bases at J, with 16 bases between. The CDR3 sequence: CASSPLGGRMNTEAFF. CDR3 DNA sequence: TGCGCCAGCAGCCCCCTGGGGGGAAGGATGAACACTGAAGCTTTCTTT.

The chain combines TRBV7-2 with TRBJ2-1; a weak D match, TRBD2 (6 bases). The germline V gene encodes CDR1 SGHTA and CDR2 FQGNSA. Trimming stripped 3 bases from V and 8 bases from J, with 8 bases between. The CDR3 runs 12 residues. The CDR3 sequence is CASSFGGDEQFF. CDR3 sequence (DNA): TGTGCCAGCAGCTTCGGCGGGGATGAGCAGTTCTTC.

The gene calls are TRBV12-5 and TRBJ1-4; 10 bases fit TRBD1. The length of the CDR3 is 14 residues. Per germline, CDR1 LGHNT and CDR2 FRNRAP. The J segment lost 7 bases and the V segment lost 6 bases, leaving 5 bases of the junction unmatched. CDR3 DNA: TGTGCTAGTGGGCAGGGACAGGGGTTTGAAAAACTGTTTTTT. It codes for CASGQGQGFEKLFF.

The rearrangement uses TRBV20-1 and TRBJ2-5; 11 nucleotides align to TRBD2. The CDR3 loop spans 14 amino acids. V was clipped by 3 bases and J by 4 bases; unmatched bases: 4. Germline V gene data show CDR1 as DFQATT and CDR2 as SNEGSKA (reference sequence). For the CDR3, the DNA is TGCAGTGCTAGTGTAGCGGGGGGGCGAGAGACCCAGTACTTC. Its translation: CSASVAGGRETQYF.

This clone was seen at least ten times. This chain uses TRBV4-2 with TRBJ1-4; TRBD1 matches 8 bases. The CDR3 loop spans 16 amino acids. V was pared by 0 bases and J by 7 bases, with 7 bases of the junction left unmatched. Germline CDR1 reads LGHNA; CDR2 reads YNFKEQ. As DNA, the CDR3 is TGTGCCAGCAGCCAAGATTCCGGACAGGGTAGTGAAAAACTGTTTTTT. Translating it yields CASSQDSGQGSEKLFF.

In its sample, this clone was seen a few times. In DNA, the CDR3 is TGTGCCAGCAGCTCGGGGTCTTTGCGGGCCGGACAGCCCCAGCATTTT. Encoded protein: CASSSGSLRAGQPQHF. The V and J genes are TRBV7-2 and TRBJ1-5; no clear D gene. The germline CDR1 and CDR2 sequences are SGHTA and FQGNSA. The ends were cut back, 4 bases at V and 7 bases at J, with 20 bases in the middle. The CDR3 totals 16 residues.

CDR3 sequence: CASSLGLGARIDGYTF. CDR3 in DNA: TGCGCCAGCAGCTTGGGACTAGGGGCAAGGATTGATGGCTACACCTTC. The rearrangement links TRBV5-1 to TRBJ1-2; weak D call: TRBD1 (5 bases). The CDR3 runs to 16 residues. Germline V gene data show CDR1 as SGHRS and CDR2 as YFSETQ. V lost 0 bases and J lost 6, with 18 bases in between. The whole variable domain, remainder taken from reference TRBV5-1 and TRBJ1-2, is KAGVTQTPRYLIKTRGQQVTLSCSPISGHRSVSWYQQTPGQGLQFLFEYFSETQRNKGNFPGRFSGRQFSNSRSEMNVSTLELGDSALYLCASSLGLGARIDGYTFGSGTRLTVV.

Written as DNA, the CDR3 is TGTGCCAGCAGTGAAGACAGGAACAATGAGCAGTTCTTC. It encodes CASSEDRNNEQFF. This chain links TRBV2 with TRBJ2-1; perhaps TRBD1 as D (5 bases). The V and J ends lost 1 base and 5 bases respectively, with 6 bases between them. This CDR3 is 13 amino acids long. In germline, CDR1 is SNHLY, CDR2 FYNNEI.

The V gene is TRBV3-1 (or the pseudogene TRBV3-2), the J gene TRBJ1-4, with 11 bases lining up with TRBD1. V shed 6 bases, J shed 8 bases, and the junction held 8 bases outside the gene matches. In germline, CDR1 is LGHDT, CDR2 YNNKEL (reference sequence). The CDR3 covers 15 residues. CDR3: CASRRQDRGQEKLFF. As DNA, the CDR3 is TGTGCCAGCAGGCGACAGGACAGGGGGCAAGAAAAACTGTTTTTT.